This T cell receptor beta chain was found in a study of human T cells and chemical hapten exposure. The study, taken as a whole, reports: Compared to controls, expanded TCRs made significantly more large clusters of similar CDR3s.

CDR3 length: 13 residues. Germline V gene data show CDR1 as WSHSY and CDR2 as SAAADI. The V gene lost 4 bases and the J gene lost 8 bases, with 11 bases spanning the gap. TCRdb independently ran MiXCR on the RACE reads; one entry per CDR3 protein. The sample shows tens of thousands of distinct CDR3 sequences, roughly 9.8% of them seen only once. Ten or more counts support this clonotype. The antigen is undetermined. Regarding time point: pre-sensitization, week 0. Sample treatment: therapeutic diphenylcyclopropenone sensitization with weekly scalp DPC. Blood draws preceded each patch test application. The sample in question was whole blood, obtained in connection with sensitization to the hapten diphenylcyclopropenone (DPC). This sequence originates from a man in his forties or fifties with alopecia areata. Some clones in this sample may be carry-over from other donors' samples. V and J are TRBV10-2 and TRBJ2-2, with unresolved D. The CDR3, as DNA: TGCGCCAGCAGTGTAGCTGGTGGTGGGGAGCTGTTTTTT. This sequence encodes CASSVAGGGELFF.